This TCR beta chain was sequenced in a study of shared clonotypes between healthy human individuals. The sample holds one count of this clone. The target antigen is unknown. Notes on the study in general: Larger richness was generally estimated for naive than memory subsets.

Here immunoSEQ multiplex PCR was the method, and the copy in TCRdb shows in-frame clones only, minus some. The sample contains more than 1.2 million clones, less than 99% of which appear only once. Germline V CDR1 and CDR2: MNHEY, SVGAGI. V dropped 4 bases and J dropped 7; count of bases not matched to a gene: 3. This CDR3 has 12 residues. The chain recombines TRBV6-5 with TRBJ1-1, with 7 bases identical to TRBD1. Sequencing was performed on naive CD4+ T cells sorted from blood. As for subset: CD45RA+ positively selected. The clonotype originates from a man aged 25-40 years in good health. CDR3 protein: CASSSTGFEAFF. The CDR3, as DNA: TGTGCCAGCAGTTCGACAGGGTTTGAAGCTTTCTTT.